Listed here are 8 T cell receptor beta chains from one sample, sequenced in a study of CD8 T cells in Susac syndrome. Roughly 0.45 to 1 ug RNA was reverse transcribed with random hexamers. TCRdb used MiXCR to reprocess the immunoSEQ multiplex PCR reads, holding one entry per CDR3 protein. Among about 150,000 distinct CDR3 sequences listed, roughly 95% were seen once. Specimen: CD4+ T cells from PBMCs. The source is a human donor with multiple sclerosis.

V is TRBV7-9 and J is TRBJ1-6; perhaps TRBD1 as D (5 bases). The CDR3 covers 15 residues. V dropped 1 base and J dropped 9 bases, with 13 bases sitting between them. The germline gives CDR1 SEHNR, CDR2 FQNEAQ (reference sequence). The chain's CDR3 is CASSLGQGSGSPLHF. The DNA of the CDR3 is TGTGCCAGCAGCTTAGGGCAGGGATCGGGTTCACCCCTCCACTTT.

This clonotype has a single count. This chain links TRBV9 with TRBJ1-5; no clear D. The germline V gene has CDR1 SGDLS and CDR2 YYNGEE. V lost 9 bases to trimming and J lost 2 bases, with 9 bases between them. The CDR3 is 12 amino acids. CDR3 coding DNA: TGTGCCACCACGGTTGGCAATCAGCCCCAGCATTTT. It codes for CATTVGNQPQHF.

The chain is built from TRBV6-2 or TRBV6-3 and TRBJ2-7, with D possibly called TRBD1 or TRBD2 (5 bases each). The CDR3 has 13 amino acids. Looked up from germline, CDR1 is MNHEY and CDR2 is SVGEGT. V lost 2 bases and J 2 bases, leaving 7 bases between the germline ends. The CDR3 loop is CASSYMGAYEQYF. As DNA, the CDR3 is TGTGCCAGCAGTTACATGGGGGCCTACGAGCAGTACTTC.

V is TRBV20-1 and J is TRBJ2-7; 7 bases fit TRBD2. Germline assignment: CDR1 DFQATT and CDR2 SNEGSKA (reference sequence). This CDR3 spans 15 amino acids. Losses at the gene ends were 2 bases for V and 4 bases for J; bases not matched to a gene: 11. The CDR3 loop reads CSARPAGGGIYEQYF. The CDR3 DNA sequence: TGCAGTGCTAGACCCGCCGGCGGGGGAATTTACGAGCAGTACTTC.

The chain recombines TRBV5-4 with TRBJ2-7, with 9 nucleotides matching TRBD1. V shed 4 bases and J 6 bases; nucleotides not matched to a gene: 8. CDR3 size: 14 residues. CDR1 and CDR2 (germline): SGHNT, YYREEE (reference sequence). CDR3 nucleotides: TGTGCCAGCAGCAGGGGACAGGGTCGACCCGAGCAGTACTTC. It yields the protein CASSRGQGRPEQYF.

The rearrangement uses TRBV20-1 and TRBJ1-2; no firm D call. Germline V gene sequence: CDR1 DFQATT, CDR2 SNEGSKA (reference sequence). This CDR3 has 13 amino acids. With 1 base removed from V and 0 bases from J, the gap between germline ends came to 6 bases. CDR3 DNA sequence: TGCAGTGCTAGAGCTACAGCTAACTATGGCTACACCTTC. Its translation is CSARATANYGYTF.

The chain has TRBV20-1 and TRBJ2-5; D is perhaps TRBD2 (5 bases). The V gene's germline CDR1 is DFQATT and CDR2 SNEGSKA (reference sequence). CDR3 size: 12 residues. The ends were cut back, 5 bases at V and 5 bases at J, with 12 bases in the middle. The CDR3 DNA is TGCAGTGCTCAGGACGGGATCGAGACCCAGTACTTC. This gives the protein CSAQDGIETQYF.

The CDR3 sequence is CASSLLAGRGEQFF. In nucleotides, the CDR3 is TGTGCCAGCAGTTTACTAGCGGGTCGGGGTGAGCAGTTCTTC. The rearrangement joins TRBV27 to TRBJ2-1, with 8 bases identical to TRBD2. This CDR3 spans 14 amino acids. CDR1 is MNHEY, CDR2 SMNVEV, per germline (reference sequence). Unmatched junction bases numbered 6, after V lost 2 bases and J lost 9 bases.